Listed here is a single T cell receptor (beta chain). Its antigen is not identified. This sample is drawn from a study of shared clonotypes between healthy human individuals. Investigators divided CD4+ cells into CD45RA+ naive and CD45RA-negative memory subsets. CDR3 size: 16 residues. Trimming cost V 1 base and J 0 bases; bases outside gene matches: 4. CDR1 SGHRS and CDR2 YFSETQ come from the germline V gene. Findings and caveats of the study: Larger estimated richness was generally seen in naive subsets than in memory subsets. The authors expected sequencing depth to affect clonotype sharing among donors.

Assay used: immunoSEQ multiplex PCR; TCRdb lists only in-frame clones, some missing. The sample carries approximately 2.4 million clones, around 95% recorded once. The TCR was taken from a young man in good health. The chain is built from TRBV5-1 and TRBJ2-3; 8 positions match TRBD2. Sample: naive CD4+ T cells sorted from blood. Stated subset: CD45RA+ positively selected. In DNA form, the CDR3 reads TGCGCCAGCAGCTTGCGAGGACTAGCTAGCACAGATACGCAGTATTTT. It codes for CASSLRGLASTDTQYF.